This entry features one T cell receptor (beta chain) sequence. After extraction with the RNeasy kit, 0.5 to 1 ug of the RNA was reverse transcribed using random hexamers. An immunoSEQ multiplex PCR amplified TCR beta CDR3 over 54 Vbeta and 13 Jbeta. In TCRdb, the immunoSEQ multiplex PCR reads were re-called with MiXCR into one record per CDR3 protein. The sample has under 350,000 distinct CDR3 sequences, about 90% seen once; the top ten hold 0.065%. Treatment-naive patients with stable or active relapsing-remitting disease served as multiple sclerosis controls. These data come from a study of CD8 T cells in Susac syndrome. CDR3 size: 15 residues. The junction had 6 bases not matched to a gene; V was cut back by 5 bases and J by 0 bases. CDR1 and CDR2 from the germline V gene are MNHNY and SVGAGI (reference sequence).

Sequencing input: CD4+ T cells from PBMCs. The rearrangement joins TRBV6-6 to TRBJ1-2; 7 bases are shared with TRBD1. This TCR was sampled from a human donor with multiple sclerosis. CDR3 DNA sequence: TGTGCCAGCAGTGCACCGGGACAGCCTAACTATGGCTACACCTTC. Its translation: CASSAPGQPNYGYTF.